This is a list of T cell receptor beta chains from one sample in a study of identical twins. In TCRdb, the 5' RACE reads were re-called with MiXCR into one record per CDR3 protein. The top ten clones hold roughly 0.3% of a sample with around 1.7 million distinct CDR3 sequences, roughly a third of them seen once. The sequencing input was cord blood. The receptors come from a newborn girl in good health. CDR3s include the opening cysteine and the closing phenylalanine or tryptophan. D genes are given only for firm matches. Some rows mark clone size as missing; the rest say once, few, many or name a class of expanded clone.

d_gene: -; abundance: many; v_gene: TRBV12-3/TRBV12-4; j_gene: TRBJ2-5; CDR3aa: CASSSGTQETQYF; CDR3nt: TGTGCCAGCAGTTCCGGTACCCAAGAGACCCAGTACTTC
d_gene: -; abundance: -; v_gene: TRBV10-3; j_gene: TRBJ1-6; CDR3aa: CAIREQGYNSPLHF; CDR3nt: TGTGCCATCAGAGAACAGGGATATAATTCACCCCTCCACTTT
d_gene: TRBD2; abundance: -; v_gene: TRBV2; j_gene: TRBJ2-7; CDR3aa: CASSGRSAYEQYF; CDR3nt: TGTGCCAGCAGCGGGAGGTCCGCCTACGAGCAGTACTTC
d_gene: TRBD2; abundance: -; v_gene: TRBV25-1; j_gene: TRBJ2-3; CDR3aa: CASSDAFGLGGPDTQYF; CDR3nt: TGTGCCAGCAGTGACGCCTTCGGACTAGGTGGTCCAGATACGCAGTATTTT
d_gene: -; abundance: few; v_gene: TRBV12-3/TRBV12-4; j_gene: TRBJ1-1; CDR3aa: CASSLLGSQRAFF; CDR3nt: TGTGCCAGCAGTTTGTTGGGATCGCAGAGAGCTTTCTTT
d_gene: -; abundance: -; v_gene: TRBV20-1; j_gene: TRBJ2-7; CDR3aa: CSARPGDEQYF; CDR3nt: TGCAGTGCTAGGCCCGGGGACGAGCAGTACTTC
d_gene: -; abundance: -; v_gene: TRBV25-1; j_gene: TRBJ1-2; CDR3aa: CASSEAGGWGYTF; CDR3nt: TGTGCCAGCAGTGAAGCCGGAGGGTGGGGCTACACCTTC
d_gene: -; abundance: once; v_gene: TRBV3-1; j_gene: TRBJ1-1; CDR3aa: CASGIRTEAFF; CDR3nt: TGTGCCAGCGGGATTCGAACTGAAGCTTTCTTT
d_gene: TRBD1; abundance: -; v_gene: TRBV10-3; j_gene: TRBJ2-7; CDR3aa: CAIREGQGGNYEQYF; CDR3nt: TGTGCCATCAGAGAGGGACAGGGGGGAAACTACGAGCAGTACTTC
d_gene: TRBD1; abundance: -; v_gene: TRBV6-2/TRBV6-3; j_gene: TRBJ1-1; CDR3aa: CASNRQGTEAFF; CDR3nt: TGTGCCAGCAATCGACAGGGAACTGAAGCTTTCTTT
d_gene: TRBD1; abundance: -; v_gene: TRBV6-6; j_gene: TRBJ1-1; CDR3aa: CASTPTGVMNTEAFF; CDR3nt: TGTGCCAGCACCCCGACAGGGGTGATGAACACTGAAGCTTTCTTT
d_gene: -; abundance: -; v_gene: TRBV11-2; j_gene: TRBJ2-7; CDR3aa: CASSSVSGQGNEQYF; CDR3nt: TGTGCCAGCAGCTCAGTTAGCGGCCAGGGGAATGAGCAGTACTTC
d_gene: TRBD2; abundance: -; v_gene: TRBV5-1; j_gene: TRBJ2-3; CDR3aa: CASSFTSGFDTQYF; CDR3nt: TGCGCCAGCAGCTTCACTAGCGGCTTTGATACGCAGTATTTT
d_gene: -; abundance: few; v_gene: TRBV20-1; j_gene: TRBJ2-3; CDR3aa: CSARALDNTDTQYF; CDR3nt: TGCAGTGCTAGAGCCTTGGACAACACAGATACGCAGTATTTT
d_gene: TRBD2; abundance: few; v_gene: TRBV2; j_gene: TRBJ2-7; CDR3aa: CASSRTSGDYEQYF; CDR3nt: TGTGCCAGCAGTAGGACTAGCGGGGACTACGAGCAGTACTTC
d_gene: TRBD1; abundance: few; v_gene: TRBV10-3; j_gene: TRBJ1-2; CDR3aa: CAISGQARYGYTF; CDR3nt: TGTGCCATCAGCGGACAGGCCCGCTATGGCTACACCTTC
d_gene: -; abundance: many; v_gene: TRBV5-1; j_gene: TRBJ2-1; CDR3aa: CASKPDSYNEQFF; CDR3nt: TGCGCCAGCAAACCCGACAGCTACAATGAGCAGTTCTTC
d_gene: TRBD1; abundance: -; v_gene: TRBV6-5; j_gene: TRBJ1-5; CDR3aa: CASSRKGQESNQPQHF; CDR3nt: TGTGCCAGCAGTCGAAAGGGACAGGAAAGCAATCAGCCCCAGCATTTT
d_gene: -; abundance: few; v_gene: TRBV7-2; j_gene: TRBJ1-2; CDR3aa: CASSLDTGSYGYTF; CDR3nt: TGTGCCAGCAGCTTAGACACAGGGAGCTATGGCTACACCTTC
d_gene: -; abundance: -; v_gene: TRBV27; j_gene: TRBJ1-6; CDR3aa: CASSHAASSYNSPLHF; CDR3nt: TGTGCCAGCAGCCACGCCGCGAGCTCCTATAATTCACCCCTCCACTTT
d_gene: TRBD1; abundance: -; v_gene: TRBV20-1; j_gene: TRBJ1-6; CDR3aa: CSARANGGTGGSPLHF; CDR3nt: TGCAGTGCTAGGGCCAATGGAGGGACAGGGGGCTCACCCCTCCACTTT
d_gene: -; abundance: -; v_gene: TRBV5-1; j_gene: TRBJ1-1; CDR3aa: CASSVKIGRFEAFF; CDR3nt: TGCGCCAGCAGCGTAAAAATTGGACGGTTTGAAGCTTTCTTT
d_gene: TRBD2; abundance: -; v_gene: TRBV20-1; j_gene: TRBJ2-1; CDR3aa: CSASLSGRASEQFF; CDR3nt: TGCAGTGCTAGCCTTAGCGGGAGGGCCTCTGAGCAGTTCTTC
d_gene: TRBD2; abundance: -; v_gene: TRBV6-5; j_gene: TRBJ2-7; CDR3aa: CASSYSRAGGEQYF; CDR3nt: TGTGCCAGCAGTTACTCCAGGGCGGGAGGCGAGCAGTACTTC
d_gene: -; abundance: few; v_gene: TRBV20-1; j_gene: TRBJ1-2; CDR3aa: CSADVLMGGGGYTF; CDR3nt: TGCAGTGCAGATGTGCTAATGGGGGGTGGAGGCTACACCTTC
d_gene: -; abundance: few; v_gene: TRBV5-1; j_gene: TRBJ2-3; CDR3aa: CASSLGSTSTDTQYF; CDR3nt: TGCGCCAGCAGCTTGGGCTCGACTAGCACAGATACGCAGTATTTT
d_gene: TRBD2; abundance: -; v_gene: TRBV13; j_gene: TRBJ2-3; CDR3aa: CASSTSSGRALDTQYF; CDR3nt: TGTGCCAGCAGCACCTCTAGCGGGAGGGCCTTAGATACGCAGTATTTT
d_gene: TRBD1; abundance: few; v_gene: TRBV20-1; j_gene: TRBJ1-4; CDR3aa: CSARGGSGQGYEKLFF; CDR3nt: TGCAGTGCTAGAGGGGGGTCGGGACAGGGGTACGAAAAACTGTTTTTT
d_gene: -; abundance: many; v_gene: TRBV7-9; j_gene: TRBJ2-7; CDR3aa: CASSPSTVRDTSYEQYF; CDR3nt: TGTGCCAGCAGCCCCTCTACCGTCCGGGACACTTCCTACGAGCAGTACTTC
d_gene: -; abundance: -; v_gene: TRBV14; j_gene: TRBJ1-2; CDR3aa: CASSQKPGTLYGYTF; CDR3nt: TGTGCCAGCAGCCAAAAACCCGGGACACTCTATGGCTACACCTTC
d_gene: -; abundance: -; v_gene: TRBV7-9; j_gene: TRBJ1-6; CDR3aa: CASSLPRGRNSPLHF; CDR3nt: TGTGCCAGCAGCTTACCCAGGGGCCGTAATTCACCCCTCCACTTT
d_gene: TRBD1; abundance: -; v_gene: TRBV25-1; j_gene: TRBJ2-7; CDR3aa: CASTTGASYEQYF; CDR3nt: TGTGCCAGCACTACAGGGGCCTCCTACGAGCAGTACTTC
d_gene: -; abundance: few; v_gene: TRBV6-2/TRBV6-3; j_gene: TRBJ2-3; CDR3aa: CASSSHWAGDTQYF; CDR3nt: TGTGCCAGCAGCTCCCATTGGGCAGGAGATACGCAGTATTTT
d_gene: TRBD1; abundance: few; v_gene: TRBV20-1; j_gene: TRBJ1-4; CDR3aa: CSATGQEVPTTNEKLFF; CDR3nt: TGCAGTGCGACGGGACAGGAGGTTCCAACGACTAATGAAAAACTGTTTTTT
d_gene: -; abundance: -; v_gene: TRBV5-1; j_gene: TRBJ1-6; CDR3aa: CASSFGRMESPLHF; CDR3nt: TGCGCCAGCAGCTTCGGACGTATGGAGTCACCCCTCCACTTT
d_gene: TRBD1; abundance: few; v_gene: TRBV5-1; j_gene: TRBJ2-7; CDR3aa: CASSLEGGHTYEQYF; CDR3nt: TGCGCCAGCAGCTTGGAAGGGGGCCATACCTACGAGCAGTACTTC
d_gene: -; abundance: -; v_gene: TRBV27; j_gene: TRBJ2-5; CDR3aa: CASSSGGWETQYF; CDR3nt: TGTGCCAGCAGTTCCGGGGGCTGGGAGACCCAGTACTTC
d_gene: TRBD2; abundance: few; v_gene: TRBV3-1; j_gene: TRBJ2-1; CDR3aa: CASSLWTSPGEQFF; CDR3nt: TGTGCCAGCAGCCTTTGGACTAGCCCAGGGGAGCAGTTCTTC
d_gene: -; abundance: -; v_gene: TRBV3-1; j_gene: TRBJ2-3; CDR3aa: CASSQDYRFGRIDTQYF; CDR3nt: TGTGCCAGCAGCCAAGATTATCGCTTTGGCCGCATAGATACGCAGTATTTT
d_gene: -; abundance: -; v_gene: TRBV20-1; j_gene: TRBJ1-2; CDR3aa: CSARDPTGYTF; CDR3nt: TGCAGTGCTAGAGACCCGACGGGCTACACCTTC